This T cell receptor (beta chain) was sequenced for a study of cytomegalovirus exposure and HLA in healthy donors. General study points: Among TCR beta chains of equal frequency, HLA-associated ones were more clonally expanded in a later analysis. In a later analysis, TCR beta V- and J-gene trimming was associated with a missense DCLRE1C variant.

Germline V gene sequence: CDR1 LGHNA, CDR2 YNFKEQ. V lost 1 base and J lost 3; bases outside the gene matches: 6. This CDR3 is 17 amino acids long. PCR used 60 Vbeta primers and 13 Jbeta primers. Sequencing was performed with immunoSEQ multiplex PCR; in TCRdb, only in-frame clones are kept and a portion is missing. Among fewer than 85,000 clones listed, 65% to 80% were seen once. As concerns this clone: Its matching antigen is unknown.

Each donor's status was that of a healthy bone marrow donor. The sequence came from a woman aged 40 to 50 in good health and CMV-seropositive. V gene TRBV4-2 combines with J gene TRBJ1-2; 12 bases fit TRBD1. Sequenced material: PBMCs. CDR3 nucleotides: TGTGCCAGCAGCCAAGGGGACAGGGGGCTCCGCGACTATGGCTACACCTTC. This encodes CASSQGDRGLRDYGYTF.